This T cell receptor (beta chain) was documented in a study of vaccination effects on CD4 cells after COVID-19. Background on the study: Participants completed two doses of the BNT162b2 or mRNA-1273 vaccine. General study results and limits: The study dataset contains few convalescent patients and includes no early post-infection timepoints. At late timepoints after vaccination, vaccine- and infection-induced clones shrank markedly.

The V and J ends lost 6 bases and 0 bases respectively, with 14 bases between them. From germline, CDR1 is LNHDA and CDR2 SQIVND (reference sequence). CDR3 size: 15 residues. This clone has more than one count but fewer than ten. Antigen unknown. Sequencing followed a ViraFEST assay step that expanded antigen-specific CD4+ T cells with viral peptide pools. Subsequent to a culture period of about nine days, CD4+ T cells were isolated. Generated by immunoSEQ multiplex PCR, the TCRdb table keeps only in-frame clones and is missing some. The sample shows approximately 30,000 clones, roughly two thirds of them seen only once.

The chain has TRBV19 and TRBJ1-1; D possibly corresponds to TRBD1 (5 bases). This sequence was found in a human donor who received a COVID-19 vaccine. The source was CD4+ T cells from PBMCs cultured with HCoV-229E spike peptides, collected before COVID-19 vaccination. The CDR3, as DNA: TGTGCCAGTAGGAAGACAGCGACTATGAACACTGAAGCTTTCTTT. Translated, it gives CASRKTATMNTEAFF. The variable domain in full, completed from reference TRBV19 and TRBJ1-1, reads DGGITQSPKYLFRKEGQNVTLSCEQNLNHDAMYWYRQDPGQGLRLIYYSQIVNDFQKGDIAEGYSVSREKKESFPLTVTSAQKNPTAFYLCASRKTATMNTEAFFGQGTRLTVV.